This T cell receptor beta chain came from a study of molecular identifiers for immune sequencing clone quantification. Study-wide results and limits: Clones that had above 20 RNA copies took up over 99% of effector molecules but under 1% in naive cells.

Germline V gene lookup returns CDR1 SEHNR and CDR2 FQNEAQ (reference sequence). The CDR3 length is 16 residues. The V end was cut by 7 bases, the J end by 2 bases, with 21 bases between. TCRdb re-analysed the PCR reads in MiXCR, keeping a single row per CDR3 protein. In the table there are 45,000 to 55,000 distinct CDR3 sequences, about a third of which are singletons. Sorted naive CD8 T cells were those defined as CD8+CD4-CCR7+CD45RA+. Concerning this clonotype itself: The target antigen is unknown.

The sequenced material came from naive CD8+ T cells from blood, with Jurkat cell RNA spiked in. As for subset: FACS-sorted CD8+CD4-CCR7+CD45RA+ naive T cells. The TCR originated in a human donor in good health. Some libraries in this study had Jurkat cell RNA spiked in. This chain joins TRBV7-9 and TRBJ2-7, with D possibly TRBD1 on 6 matching bases. For the CDR3, the DNA is TGTGCCAGCACCTCCATACAGGGAGATGTCCCCTACGAGCAGTACTTC. Translated: CASTSIQGDVPYEQYF.